The next 4 T cell receptor beta chains were all read from a single sample in a study of T cells in Graves' hyperthyroidism and ophthalmopathy. What was amplified from RNA transcripts were TCR beta CDR3 regions. Using the HTBI primer set, a first-round RT-PCR was run on the TCR CDR3. TCRdb re-called the multiplex PCR reads with MiXCR, one entry per CDR3 protein. The sample shows more than 550,000 distinct CDR3 sequences, roughly 17% of them seen only once. Sequences were obtained from blood. The receptor set was obtained from a man aged 45-65 years with Graves' hyperthyroidism.

This clonotype appeared a few times. The chain employs TRBV5-4 and TRBJ2-5; TRBD1 is a possible D gene (5 bases). From germline, CDR1 is SGHNT and CDR2 YYREEE (reference sequence). V was pared by 0 bases and J by 1 base, with 10 bases between. The CDR3 runs 15 residues. The CDR3 nucleotides are TGTGCCAGCAGCTTGGGGCAGGGTACCCAAGAGACCCAGTACTTC. This sequence encodes CASSLGQGTQETQYF.

V and J are TRBV20-1 and TRBJ1-4; 9 bases are shared with TRBD1. The CDR3 is 14 amino acids. The germline gives CDR1 DFQATT, CDR2 SNEGSKA (reference sequence). The V segment lost 6 bases and the J segment 5 bases; nucleotides outside the gene matches: 7. CDR3: CSATKDRGNEKLFF. The DNA for the CDR3 is TGCAGTGCGACAAAGGACAGGGGAAATGAAAAACTGTTTTTT.

The J gene is TRBJ2-2, the V gene TRBV28, with TRBD2 as a possible D gene (5 bases). CDR1 and CDR2 (germline): MDHEN, SYDVKM. The CDR3 has 13 residues. V was clipped by 7 bases and J by 3 bases, with 9 bases between them. CDR3 sequence: CASNKADTGELFF. CDR3 nucleotides: TGTGCCAGCAATAAAGCGGACACCGGGGAGCTGTTTTTT.

This clonotype was picked up many times. This chain joins TRBV4-1 and TRBJ2-5; possible D gene TRBD2, 6 bases. The CDR3 sequence is 16 residues long. Trimming pared 1 base from V and 2 bases from J, leaving 14 bases between. Looked up from germline, CDR1 is MGHRA and CDR2 is YSYEKL. The CDR3 loop reads CASSQAIYSGQETQYF. CDR3 nucleotide sequence: TGCGCCAGCAGCCAAGCGATCTATAGCGGACAAGAGACCCAGTACTTC.